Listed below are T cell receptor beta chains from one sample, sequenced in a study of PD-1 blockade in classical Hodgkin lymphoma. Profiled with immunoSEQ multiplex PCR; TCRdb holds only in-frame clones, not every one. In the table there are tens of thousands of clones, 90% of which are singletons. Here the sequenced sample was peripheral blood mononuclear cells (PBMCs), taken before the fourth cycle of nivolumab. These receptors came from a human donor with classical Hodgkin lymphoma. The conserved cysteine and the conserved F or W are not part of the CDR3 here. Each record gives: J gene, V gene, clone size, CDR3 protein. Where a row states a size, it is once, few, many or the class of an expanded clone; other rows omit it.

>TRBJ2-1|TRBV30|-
ASPRVNRGAGNEQF
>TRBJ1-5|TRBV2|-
ASSERQLSNQPQH
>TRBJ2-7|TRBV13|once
ASSLVGGGYEQY
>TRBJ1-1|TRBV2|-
ASKWEGGRNTEAF
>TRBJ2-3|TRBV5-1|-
ASSPDRGPLTDTQY
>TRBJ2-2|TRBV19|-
ATSRGQGPTGELF
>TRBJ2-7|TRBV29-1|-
SVDIGTGHTYEQY
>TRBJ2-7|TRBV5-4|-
ASSPLYTIPYEQY
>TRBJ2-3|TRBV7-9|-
ASSLESGDTQY
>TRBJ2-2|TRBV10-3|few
AISEYTGLGGELF
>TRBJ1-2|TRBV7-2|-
ATLGRRGGYT
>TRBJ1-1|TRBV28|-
ASSPGNTEAF
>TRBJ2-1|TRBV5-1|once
ASSLVSGGTYNEQF
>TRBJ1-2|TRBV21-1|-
ASSKGLSHYGYT
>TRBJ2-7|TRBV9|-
ASSEGTSGGYEQY
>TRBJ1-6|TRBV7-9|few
ASSLSNSPLH
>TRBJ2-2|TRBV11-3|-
ASSSQTAWYTGELF
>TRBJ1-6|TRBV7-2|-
ASRLTGGGGNSPLH
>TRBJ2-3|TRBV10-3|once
AITEGGRSTDTQY
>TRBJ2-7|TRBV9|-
ASSAGGLNFYEQY
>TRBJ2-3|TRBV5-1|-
ASSLAPGDTQY
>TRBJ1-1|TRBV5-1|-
ASKTTGDLAF
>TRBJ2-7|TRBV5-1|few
ASSLAPTSQGDEQY
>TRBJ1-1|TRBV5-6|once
ASSSISTTEAF
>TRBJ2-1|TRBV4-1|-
ASSPGDSPYNEQF
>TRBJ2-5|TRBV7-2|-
ASSRSLAGGQETQY
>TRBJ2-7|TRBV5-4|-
ASSLDGGTYEQY
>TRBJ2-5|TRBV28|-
ASSSLSGGAGETQY
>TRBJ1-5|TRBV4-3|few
ASSQDLTQAYQPQH
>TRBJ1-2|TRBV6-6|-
ASGRGTDYGYT
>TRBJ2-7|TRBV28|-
ASRAVGEQY
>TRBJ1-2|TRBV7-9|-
ASSLGTVDFYGYT
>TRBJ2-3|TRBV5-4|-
ASSSGTDTQY
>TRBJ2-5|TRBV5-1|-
ASSQDPGASGEETQY
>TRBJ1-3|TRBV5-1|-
ASSLIGSGNTIY
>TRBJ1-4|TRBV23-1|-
ASSHSGANEKLF
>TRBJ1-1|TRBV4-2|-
ASSQMRKGGTEAF
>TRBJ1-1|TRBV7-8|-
ASSLGRLTEAF
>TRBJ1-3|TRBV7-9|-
ASSLSLGNTIY
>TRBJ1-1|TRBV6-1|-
ASSAWAGRRNTEAF
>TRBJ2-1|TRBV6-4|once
ASSYTGGPYNEQF
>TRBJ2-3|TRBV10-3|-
AISELGAYTDTQY
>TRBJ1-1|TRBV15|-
ATSGRENTEAF
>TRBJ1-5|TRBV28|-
ASSLTNSNQPQH
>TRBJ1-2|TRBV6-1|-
ASSERGWNYGYT
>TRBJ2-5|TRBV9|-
ASSGGPLAQETQY
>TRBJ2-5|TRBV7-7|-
ASSLALPETQY
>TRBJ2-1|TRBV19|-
ASSIGGTAYNEQF
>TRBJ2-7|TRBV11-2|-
ASSSLAGRRYEQY
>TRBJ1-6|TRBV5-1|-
ASSLDRDNSPLH
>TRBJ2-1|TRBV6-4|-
ASSDSMAGVNNEQF
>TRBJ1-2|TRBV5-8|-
ASNPPLDGGNGYT
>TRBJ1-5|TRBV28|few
ASSRGWPQH
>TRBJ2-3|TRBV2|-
VRQVEDTQY
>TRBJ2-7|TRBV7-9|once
ASSLFAGGSVYEQY
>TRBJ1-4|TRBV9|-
ASSQAEVLF
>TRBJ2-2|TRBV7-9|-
ASSSRDATGELF
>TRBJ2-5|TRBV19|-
ASSDQGPQY
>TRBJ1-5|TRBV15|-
ATSRAMTGGGGNQPQH
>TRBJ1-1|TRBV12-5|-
ASGLGGLNTEAF